The entry below describes one T cell receptor beta chain. Its antigen is not identified. The record originates from a study of cytomegalovirus exposure and HLA in healthy donors. Study-wide background: As released early, the data held some 80 million unique TCRs from HLA-typed donors.

Findings of the study overall: Follow-up analysis seemed to connect common viral pathogens with several of the most significant clusters identified. TCR beta chains associated with HLA were, in a later analysis, more clonally expanded than equally common others. Earlier findings revealed that most TCR beta V segments proved productive either about 90% or about 30% of the time.

PCR amplification relied on 60 Vbeta primers (plus 13 Jbeta primers). Clones were sequenced by immunoSEQ multiplex PCR, and TCRdb holds only the in-frame ones, with some missing. The sample carries about 160,000 clones, roughly 79% recorded once. Losses at the gene ends were 3 bases for V and 4 bases for J; bases not matched to a gene: 8. Germline V lookup: CDR1 ENHRY, CDR2 SYGVKD. The CDR3 sequence is 15 residues long. This clonotype originated in a woman between 45 and 65 years old in good health and CMV-seropositive. The material sequenced was PBMCs. The chain is built from TRBV10-3 and TRBJ1-2; TRBD1 matches 7 bases. The DNA of the CDR3 is TGTGCCATCAGTGATGAGGGGGCGATAATCTATGGCTACACCTTC. This encodes CAISDEGAIIYGYTF.